The 5 T cell receptor beta chains reported below all come from one sample, sequenced in a study of T cells in Graves' hyperthyroidism and ophthalmopathy. Amplified TCR beta CDR3 regions came from RNA transcripts. The study used the HTBI primer set for a first-round RT-PCR of the TCR CDR3. TCRdb re-called the multiplex PCR reads with MiXCR, one entry per CDR3 protein. Counted here are nearly 750,000 distinct CDR3 sequences, just over 35% occurring once; the ten biggest clones make up approximately 31%. Sequences were obtained from blood. The receptor set was obtained from a woman aged 40 to 50 with Graves' hyperthyroidism.

The sample holds a few counts of this clonotype. J is TRBJ1-5 and V is TRBV6-5; perhaps TRBD1 as D (5 bases). Germline values: CDR1 MNHEY, CDR2 SVGAGI. This CDR3 is 14 amino acids long. The germline V and J ends were trimmed by 5 bases and 3 bases, with 11 bases remaining between them. The DNA for the CDR3 is TGTGCCAGCAGTCCTATAGGGGTCAATCAGCCCCAGCATTTT. It is translated as CASSPIGVNQPQHF.

This clonotype has at least ten counts. This rearrangement joins TRBV20-1 to TRBJ1-4; 8 nucleotides align to TRBD1. Per germline, CDR1 DFQATT and CDR2 SNEGSKA (reference sequence). V was clipped by 5 bases and J by 8 bases; unmatched bases: 7. This CDR3 is built from 13 residues. CDR3: CSAEGQGAEKLFF. In nucleotides, the CDR3 is TGCAGTGCTGAGGGGCAGGGGGCCGAAAAACTGTTTTTT.

This clonotype was recorded at least ten times. V and J are TRBV19 and TRBJ1-1, with unresolved D. Germline V gene lookup returns CDR1 LNHDA and CDR2 SQIVND (reference sequence). With 9 bases removed from V and 8 bases from J, the gap between germline ends came to 13 bases. The CDR3 consists of 11 residues. The CDR3 bases are TGTGCCAGCCTGGGTGGAGGAGAAGCTTTCTTT. It codes for CASLGGGEAFF.

This chain joins TRBV7-9 and TRBJ1-2, with 8 bases matching TRBD1. This CDR3 is 15 amino acids long. V lost 7 bases and J lost 4; bases outside the gene matches: 11. The germline V gene has CDR1 SEHNR and CDR2 FQNEAQ (reference sequence). The chain's CDR3 is CASTARTGLGYGYTF. CDR3 DNA: TGTGCCAGCACCGCACGGACAGGGCTAGGCTATGGCTACACCTTC.

This clonotype was seen only a few times. The rearrangement links TRBV28 to TRBJ2-7; a possible D gene is TRBD1 (5 bases). Trimming removed 7 bases at V and 3 bases at J, with 13 bases between. The CDR3 spans 13 residues. Germline CDR1 MDHEN, CDR2 SYDVKM. As DNA, the CDR3 is TGTGCCAGCACCCATCAGCAGGGCTACGAGCAGTACTTC. Residues: CASTHQQGYEQYF.